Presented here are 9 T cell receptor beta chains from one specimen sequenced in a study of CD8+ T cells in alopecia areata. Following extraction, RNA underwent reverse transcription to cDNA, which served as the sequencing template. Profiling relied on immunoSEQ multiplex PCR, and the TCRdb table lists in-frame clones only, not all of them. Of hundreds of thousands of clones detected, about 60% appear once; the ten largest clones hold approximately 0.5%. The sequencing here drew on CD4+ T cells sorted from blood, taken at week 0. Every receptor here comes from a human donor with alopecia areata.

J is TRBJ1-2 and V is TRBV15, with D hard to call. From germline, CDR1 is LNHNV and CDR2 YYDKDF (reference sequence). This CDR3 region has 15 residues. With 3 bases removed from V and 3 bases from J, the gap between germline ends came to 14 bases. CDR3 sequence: CATSREFQSHYGYTF. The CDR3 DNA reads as TGTGCCACCAGCAGGGAATTCCAGAGTCACTATGGCTACACCTTC.

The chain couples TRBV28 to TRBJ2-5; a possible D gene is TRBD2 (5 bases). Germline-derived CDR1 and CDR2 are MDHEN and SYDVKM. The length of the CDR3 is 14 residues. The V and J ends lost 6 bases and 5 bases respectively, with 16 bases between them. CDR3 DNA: TGTGCCAGCAGGAGAGGGAGTGCCTCGGAGACCCAGTACTTC. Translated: CASRRGSASETQYF.

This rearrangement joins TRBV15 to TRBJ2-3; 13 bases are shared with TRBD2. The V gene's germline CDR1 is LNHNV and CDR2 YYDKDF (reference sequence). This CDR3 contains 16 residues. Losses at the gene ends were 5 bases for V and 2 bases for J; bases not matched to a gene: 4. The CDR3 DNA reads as TGTGCCACCAGCGCCGGACTAGCGGGGGCCACAGATACGCAGTATTTT. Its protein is CATSAGLAGATDTQYF.

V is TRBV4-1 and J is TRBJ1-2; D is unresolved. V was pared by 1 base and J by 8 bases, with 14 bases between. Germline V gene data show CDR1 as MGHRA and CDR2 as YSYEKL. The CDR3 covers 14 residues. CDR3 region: CASSQVGRNGGYTF. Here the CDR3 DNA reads TGCGCCAGCAGCCAAGTGGGCAGGAACGGGGGCTACACCTTC.

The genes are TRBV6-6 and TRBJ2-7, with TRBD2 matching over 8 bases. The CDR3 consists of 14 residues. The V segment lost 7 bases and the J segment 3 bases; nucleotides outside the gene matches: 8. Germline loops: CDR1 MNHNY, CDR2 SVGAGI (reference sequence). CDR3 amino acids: CASTSRAGDYEQYF. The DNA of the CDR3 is TGTGCCAGCACGTCGAGAGCGGGAGACTACGAGCAGTACTTC.

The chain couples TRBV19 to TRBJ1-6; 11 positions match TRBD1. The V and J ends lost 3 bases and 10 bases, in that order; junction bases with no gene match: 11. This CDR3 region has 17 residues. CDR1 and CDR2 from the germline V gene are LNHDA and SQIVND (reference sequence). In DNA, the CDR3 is TGTGCCAGTAGTATCGGGACAGGGGGACGCCCAAACTCACCCCTCCACTTT. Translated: CASSIGTGGRPNSPLHF. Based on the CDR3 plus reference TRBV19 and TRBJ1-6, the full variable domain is DGGITQSPKYLFRKEGQNVTLSCEQNLNHDAMYWYRQDPGQGLRLIYYSQIVNDFQKGDIAEGYSVSREKKESFPLTVTSAQKNPTAFYLCASSIGTGGRPNSPLHFGNGTRLTVT.

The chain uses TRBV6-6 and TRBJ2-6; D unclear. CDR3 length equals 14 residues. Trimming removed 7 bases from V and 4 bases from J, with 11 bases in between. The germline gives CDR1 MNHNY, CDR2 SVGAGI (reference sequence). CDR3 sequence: CASTPYSGANVLTF. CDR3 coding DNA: TGTGCCAGCACCCCTTACTCCGGGGCCAACGTCCTGACTTTC.

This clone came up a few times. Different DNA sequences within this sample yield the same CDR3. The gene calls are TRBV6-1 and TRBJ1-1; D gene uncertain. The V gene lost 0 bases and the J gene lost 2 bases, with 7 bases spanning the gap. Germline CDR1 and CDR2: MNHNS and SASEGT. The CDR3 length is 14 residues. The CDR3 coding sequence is TGTGCCAGCAGTGAAGCTTGGGGTAACACTGAAGCTTTCTTT. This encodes CASSEAWGNTEAFF.

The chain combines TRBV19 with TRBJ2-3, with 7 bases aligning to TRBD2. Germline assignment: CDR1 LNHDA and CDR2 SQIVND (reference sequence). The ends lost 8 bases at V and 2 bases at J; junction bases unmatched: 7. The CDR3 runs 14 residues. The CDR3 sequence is CASRSGGNTDTQYF. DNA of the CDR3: TGTGCCAGTCGCTCGGGGGGTAACACAGATACGCAGTATTTT.